The clone carrying this T cell receptor (beta chain) appeared a few times. Its matching antigen is unknown. The library was made from cDNA and included unique molecular identifiers. From the PCR reads, TCRdb called clonotypes with MiXCR, one entry per CDR3 protein. The sample has 350,000 to 450,000 distinct CDR3 sequences, approximately 37% seen once. The germline gives CDR1 SGHTA, CDR2 FQGNSA. The CDR3 has 15 amino acids. The V end lost 1 base, the J end lost 3 bases, and 13 bases lay between the germline ends. The data belong to a study of post-analysis software for immune sequencing data. Findings of the study overall: Multiple sclerosis patients showed significantly lower normalized Chao1 diversity than controls did. Strong co-clustering by F measure was evident for samples that had been prepared in the same batch. TRBV5-6, TRBV5-1 and TRBV20-1 were among five TRBV segments more frequent in patients than controls.

The receptor comes from a girl aged 2 to 10 with multiple sclerosis. Sequenced input: blood. The chain links TRBV7-2 to TRBJ2-7; possibly TRBD1 for D (6 bases). For the CDR3, the DNA is TGTGCCAGCAGCTTAGAACAGGGCCCGATCTACGAGCAGTACTTC. Amino acids: CASSLEQGPIYEQYF.